This TCR beta chain was documented in a study of blood T cell dynamics during melanoma immunotherapy. For the study at large: Patients with metastatic melanoma got pembrolizumab or nivolumab-ipilimumab as first-line care. Findings and caveats of the study: The study could not tell melanoma-specific clones from general immune activation.

Time point specified: pre-treatment baseline. Comments on this clone: Antigen: not known.

CDR3 size: 13 residues. Germline-derived CDR1 and CDR2 are KGHSH and LQKENI. Trimming cost V 2 bases and J 5 bases, with 10 bases left between them. A fixed DNA input of roughly 0.35 ug was used per bulk PBMC sample. The data were produced by immunoSEQ multiplex PCR, yet TCRdb's version contains in-frame clones alone and is incomplete. The sample holds approximately 12,000 clones, roughly nine tenths seen once. This sequence was found in a human donor with melanoma. Sequenced material: blood, taken from a patient treated with checkpoint blockade. V usage is TRBV18 and J usage is TRBJ2-7; no clear D. The CDR3 loop is CASSPGVVDEQYF. The CDR3 DNA reads as TGTGCCAGCTCACCAGGGGTGGTCGACGAGCAGTACTTC. The variable domain in full, completed from reference TRBV18 and TRBJ2-7, reads NAGVMQNPRHLVRRRGQEARLRCSPMKGHSHVYWYRQLPEEGLKFMVYLQKENIIDESGMPKERFSAEFPKEGPSILRIQQVVRGDSAAYFCASSPGVVDEQYFGPGTRLTVT.